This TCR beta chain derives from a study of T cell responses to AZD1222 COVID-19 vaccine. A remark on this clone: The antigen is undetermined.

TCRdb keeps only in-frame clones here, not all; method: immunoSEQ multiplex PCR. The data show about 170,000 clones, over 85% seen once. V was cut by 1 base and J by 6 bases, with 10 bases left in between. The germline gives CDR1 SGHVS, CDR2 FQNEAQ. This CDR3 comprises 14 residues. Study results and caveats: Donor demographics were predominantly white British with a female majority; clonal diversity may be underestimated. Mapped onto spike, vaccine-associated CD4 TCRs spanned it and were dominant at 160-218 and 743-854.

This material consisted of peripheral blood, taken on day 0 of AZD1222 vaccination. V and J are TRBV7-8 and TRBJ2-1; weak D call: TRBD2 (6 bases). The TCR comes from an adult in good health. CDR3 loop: CASSLGMEGNEQFF. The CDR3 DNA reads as TGTGCCAGCAGCTTAGGTATGGAGGGCAATGAGCAGTTCTTC.